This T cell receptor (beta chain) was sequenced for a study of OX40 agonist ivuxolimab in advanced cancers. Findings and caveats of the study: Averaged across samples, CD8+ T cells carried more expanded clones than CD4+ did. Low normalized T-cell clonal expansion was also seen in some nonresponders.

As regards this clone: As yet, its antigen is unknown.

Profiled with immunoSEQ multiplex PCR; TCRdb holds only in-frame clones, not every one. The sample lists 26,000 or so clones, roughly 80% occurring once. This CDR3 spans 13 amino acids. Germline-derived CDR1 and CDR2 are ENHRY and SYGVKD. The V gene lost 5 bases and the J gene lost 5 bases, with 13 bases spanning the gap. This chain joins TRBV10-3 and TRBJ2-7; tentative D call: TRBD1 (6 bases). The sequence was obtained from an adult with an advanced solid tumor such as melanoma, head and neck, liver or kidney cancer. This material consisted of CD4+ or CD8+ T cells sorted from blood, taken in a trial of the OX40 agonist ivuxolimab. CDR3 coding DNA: TGTGCCATCAGTCGGACAGAGGGGGACGAGCAGTACTTC. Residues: CAISRTEGDEQYF.